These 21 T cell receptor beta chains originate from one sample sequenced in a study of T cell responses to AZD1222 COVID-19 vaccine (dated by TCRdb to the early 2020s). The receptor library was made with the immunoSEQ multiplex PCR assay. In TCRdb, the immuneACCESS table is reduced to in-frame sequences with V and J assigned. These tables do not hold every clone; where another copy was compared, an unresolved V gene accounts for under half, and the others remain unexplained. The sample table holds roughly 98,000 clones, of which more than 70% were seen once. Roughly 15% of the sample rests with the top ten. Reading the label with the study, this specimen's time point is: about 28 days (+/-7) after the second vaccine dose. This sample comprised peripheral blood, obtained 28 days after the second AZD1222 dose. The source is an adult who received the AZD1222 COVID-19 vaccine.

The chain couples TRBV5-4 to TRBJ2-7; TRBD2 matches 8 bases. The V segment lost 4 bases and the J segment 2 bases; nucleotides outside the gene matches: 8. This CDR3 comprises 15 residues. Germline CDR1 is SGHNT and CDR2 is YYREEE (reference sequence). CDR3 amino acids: CASSRSSGRTYEQYF. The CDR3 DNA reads TGTGCCAGCAGCCGATCGAGCGGGAGAACCTACGAGCAGTACTTC.

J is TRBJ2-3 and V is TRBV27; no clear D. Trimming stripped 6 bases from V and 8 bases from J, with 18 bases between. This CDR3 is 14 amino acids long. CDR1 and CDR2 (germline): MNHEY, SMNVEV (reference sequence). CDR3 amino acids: CASSNPRIRGTQYF. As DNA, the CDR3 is TGTGCCAGCAGCAATCCTAGGATTAGAGGTACGCAGTATTTT.

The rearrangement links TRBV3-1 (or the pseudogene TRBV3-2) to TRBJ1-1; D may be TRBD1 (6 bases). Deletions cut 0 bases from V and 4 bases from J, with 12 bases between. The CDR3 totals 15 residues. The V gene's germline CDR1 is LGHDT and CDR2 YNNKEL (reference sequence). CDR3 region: CASSQDRIGGTEAFF. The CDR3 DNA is TGTGCCAGCAGCCAAGATCGGATAGGGGGCACTGAAGCTTTCTTT.

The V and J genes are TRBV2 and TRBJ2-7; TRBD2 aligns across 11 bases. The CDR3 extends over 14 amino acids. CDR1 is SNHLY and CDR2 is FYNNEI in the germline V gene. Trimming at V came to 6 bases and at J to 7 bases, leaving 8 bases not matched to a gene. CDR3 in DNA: TGTGCCAGCAGCCTACTAGCGGGAGCTGGGGAGCAGTACTTC. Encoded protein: CASSLLAGAGEQYF.

The CDR3 DNA reads as TGCAGTGCTAGTCTTGGGCGGAGCTATGGCTACACCTTC. It specifies CSASLGRSYGYTF. The chain is built from TRBV20-1 and TRBJ1-2; no firm D call. Germline CDR1 and CDR2: DFQATT and SNEGSKA (reference sequence). The V and J ends lost 3 bases and 4 bases respectively, with 12 bases between them. The CDR3 sequence is 13 residues long.

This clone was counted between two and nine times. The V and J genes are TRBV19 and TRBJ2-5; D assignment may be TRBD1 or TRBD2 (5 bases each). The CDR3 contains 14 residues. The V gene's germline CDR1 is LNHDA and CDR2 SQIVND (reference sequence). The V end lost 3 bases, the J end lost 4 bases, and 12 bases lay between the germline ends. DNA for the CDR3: TGTGCCAGTAGTATGGGGACCAGCCCAGAGACCCAGTACTTC. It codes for CASSMGTSPETQYF.

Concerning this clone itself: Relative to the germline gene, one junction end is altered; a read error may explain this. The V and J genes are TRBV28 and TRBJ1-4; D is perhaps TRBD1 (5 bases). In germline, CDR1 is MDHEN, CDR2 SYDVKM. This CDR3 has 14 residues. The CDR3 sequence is CASSEGTYNENLFF. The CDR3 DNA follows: TGTGCCAGTTCGGAGGGGACTTATAATGAAAACCTGTTTTTT.

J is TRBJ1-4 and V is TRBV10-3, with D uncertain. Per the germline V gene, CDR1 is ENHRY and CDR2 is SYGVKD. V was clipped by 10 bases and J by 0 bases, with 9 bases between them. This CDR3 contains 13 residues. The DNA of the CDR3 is TGTGCCACCGCCACAGCAACTAATGAAAAACTGTTTTTT. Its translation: CATATATNEKLFF.

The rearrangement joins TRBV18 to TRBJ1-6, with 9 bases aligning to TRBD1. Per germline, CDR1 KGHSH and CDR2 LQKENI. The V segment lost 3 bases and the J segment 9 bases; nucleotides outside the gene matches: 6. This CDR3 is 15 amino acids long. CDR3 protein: CASSPDRGEGSPLHF. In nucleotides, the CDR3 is TGTGCCAGCTCACCGGACAGGGGAGAGGGTTCACCCCTCCACTTT.

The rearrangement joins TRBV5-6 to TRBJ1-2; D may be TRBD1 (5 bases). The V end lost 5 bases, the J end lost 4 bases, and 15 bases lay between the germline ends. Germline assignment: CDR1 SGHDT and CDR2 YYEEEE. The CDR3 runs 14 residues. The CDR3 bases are TGTGCCAGCAGTCTGGGGGGACGGTTCTATGGCTACACCTTC. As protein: CASSLGGRFYGYTF.

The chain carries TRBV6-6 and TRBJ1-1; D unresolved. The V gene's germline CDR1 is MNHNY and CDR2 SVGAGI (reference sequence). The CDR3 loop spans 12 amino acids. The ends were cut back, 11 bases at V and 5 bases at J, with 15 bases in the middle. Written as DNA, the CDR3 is TGTGCCGCCTACAGTCGCGAAACTGAAGCTTTCTTT. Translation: CAAYSRETEAFF.

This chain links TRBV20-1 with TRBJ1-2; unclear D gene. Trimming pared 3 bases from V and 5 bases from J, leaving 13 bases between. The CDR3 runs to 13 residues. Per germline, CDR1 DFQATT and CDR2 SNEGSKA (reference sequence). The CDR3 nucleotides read TGCAGTGCTAGTACTTCGCAGGAGTATGGCTACACCTTC. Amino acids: CSASTSQEYGYTF.

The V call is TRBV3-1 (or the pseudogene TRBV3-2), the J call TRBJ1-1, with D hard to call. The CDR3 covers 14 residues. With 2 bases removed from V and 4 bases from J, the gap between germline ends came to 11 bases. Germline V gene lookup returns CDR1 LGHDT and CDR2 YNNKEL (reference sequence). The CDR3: CASSQNPLSTEAFF. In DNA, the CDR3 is TGTGCCAGCAGCCAAAACCCCCTTAGCACTGAAGCTTTCTTT.

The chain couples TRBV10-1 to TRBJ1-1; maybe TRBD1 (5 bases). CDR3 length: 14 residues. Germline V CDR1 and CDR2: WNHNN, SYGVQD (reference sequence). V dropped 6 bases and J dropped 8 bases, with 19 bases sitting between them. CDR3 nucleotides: TGCGCCAGCAGCGCCCGCAGGGACGGGGCGGAAGCTTTCTTT. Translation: CASSARRDGAEAFF.

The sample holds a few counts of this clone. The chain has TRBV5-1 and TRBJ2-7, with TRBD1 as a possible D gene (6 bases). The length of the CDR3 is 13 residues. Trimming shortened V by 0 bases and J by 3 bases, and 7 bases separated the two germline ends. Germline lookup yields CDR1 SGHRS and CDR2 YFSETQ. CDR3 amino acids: CASSLGTDYEQYF. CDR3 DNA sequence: TGCGCCAGCAGCTTGGGGACAGACTACGAGCAGTACTTC. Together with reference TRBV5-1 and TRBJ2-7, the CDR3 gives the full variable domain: KAGVTQTPRYLIKTRGQQVTLSCSPISGHRSVSWYQQTPGQGLQFLFEYFSETQRNKGNFPGRFSGRQFSNSRSEMNVSTLELGDSALYLCASSLGTDYEQYFGPGTRLTVT.

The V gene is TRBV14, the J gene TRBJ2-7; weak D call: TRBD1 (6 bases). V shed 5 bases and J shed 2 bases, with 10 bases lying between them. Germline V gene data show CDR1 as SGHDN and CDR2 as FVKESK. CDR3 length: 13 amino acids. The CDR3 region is CASSFTGPYEQYF. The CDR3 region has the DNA TGTGCCAGCAGCTTTACAGGGCCCTACGAGCAGTACTTC.

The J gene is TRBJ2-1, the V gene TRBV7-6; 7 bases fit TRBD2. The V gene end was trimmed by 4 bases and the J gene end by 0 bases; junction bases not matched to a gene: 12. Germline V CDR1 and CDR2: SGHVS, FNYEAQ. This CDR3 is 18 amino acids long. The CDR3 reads CASSSLAPAGSSYNEQFF. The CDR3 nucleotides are TGTGCCAGCAGCTCCCTAGCCCCAGCGGGGTCCTCCTACAATGAGCAGTTCTTC. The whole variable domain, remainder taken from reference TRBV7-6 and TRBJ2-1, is GAGVSQSPRYKVTKRGQDVALRCDPISGHVSLYWYRQALGQGPEFLTYFNYEAQQDKSGLPNDRFSAERPEGSISTLTIQRTEQRDSAMYRCASSSLAPAGSSYNEQFFGPGTRLTVL.

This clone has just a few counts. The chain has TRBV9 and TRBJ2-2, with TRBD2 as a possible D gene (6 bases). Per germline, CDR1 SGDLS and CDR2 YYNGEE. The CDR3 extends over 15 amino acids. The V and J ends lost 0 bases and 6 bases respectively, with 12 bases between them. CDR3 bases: TGTGCCAGCAGCGTAGTCGCGGGGACTGCCGGGGAGCTGTTTTTT. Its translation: CASSVVAGTAGELFF.

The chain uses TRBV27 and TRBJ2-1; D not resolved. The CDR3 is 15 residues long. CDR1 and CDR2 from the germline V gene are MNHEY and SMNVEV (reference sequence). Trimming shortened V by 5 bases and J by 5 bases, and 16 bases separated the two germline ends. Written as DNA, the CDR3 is TGTGCCAGCAGTCCGGGTGGGTACGGCAACAATGAGCAGTTCTTC. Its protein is CASSPGGYGNNEQFF.

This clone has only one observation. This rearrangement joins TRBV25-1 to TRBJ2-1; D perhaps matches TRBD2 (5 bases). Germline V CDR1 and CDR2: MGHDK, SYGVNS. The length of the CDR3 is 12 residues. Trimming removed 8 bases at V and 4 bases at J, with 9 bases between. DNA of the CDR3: TGTGCCAGCGTAGCGTATTACAATGAGCAGTTCTTC. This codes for CASVAYYNEQFF.

The CDR3: CAIRESGQVYGYTF. In nucleotides, the CDR3 is TGTGCCATCAGGGAATCCGGACAGGTCTATGGCTACACCTTC. J is TRBJ1-2 and V is TRBV10-3; 7 positions agree with TRBD1. Per germline, CDR1 ENHRY and CDR2 SYGVKD. V lost 6 bases to trimming and J lost 4 bases; unmatched junction nucleotides: 8. This CDR3 is built from 14 residues.